Below, 19 T cell receptor beta chains from the same sample are listed, as sequenced in a study of T-cell reconstitution after alpha-beta-depleted transplantation in children. For TCRbeta, the library was prepared with unique molecular identifiers. TCRdb called the PCR reads again in MiXCR, with one record for every CDR3 protein. Here the sample spans about 980,000 distinct CDR3 sequences, around 30% being singletons. The sample in question was PBMCs, mostly from graft donor cells, obtained 360 days after TCRalphabeta/CD19-depleted stem cell transplant. These receptors all stem from a boy under three years old who had a stem cell transplant for SCID, so the T cells may come from the graft donor.

This chain joins TRBV19 and TRBJ2-1; 7 bases map to TRBD2. Trimming took 6 bases from V and 2 from J; bases not matched to a gene: 10. The CDR3 is 16 amino acids. Looked up from germline, CDR1 is LNHDA and CDR2 is SQIVND (reference sequence). The CDR3 DNA reads TGTGCCAGTAGCCTTCTGGGACTACCTACCTACAATGAGCAGTTCTTC. Translation: CASSLLGLPTYNEQFF.

The rearrangement links TRBV24-1 to TRBJ2-1; TRBD2 agrees at 16 bases. Per the germline V gene, CDR1 is KGHDR and CDR2 is SFDVKD. This CDR3 is 17 amino acids long. V lost 10 bases to trimming and J lost 2 bases; unmatched junction nucleotides: 7. Written as DNA, the CDR3 is TGTGCCACGGGGACTAGCGGGGGGGCATACACCTACAATGAGCAGTTCTTC. This encodes CATGTSGGAYTYNEQFF.

The chain carries TRBV4-2 and TRBJ1-2; no reliable D call. Germline-derived CDR1 and CDR2 are LGHNA and YNFKEQ. Deletions cut 4 bases from V and 8 bases from J, with 20 bases between. There are 15 residues in the CDR3. In DNA, the CDR3 is TGTGCCAGCAGCCTCGGGCGACGCTGCCTTATAGGCTACACCTTC. This gives the protein CASSLGRRCLIGYTF.

This chain links TRBV10-3 with TRBJ1-1, with 7 bases that match TRBD1. V gave up 7 bases and J gave up 1 base; unmatched junction bases: 9. In germline, CDR1 is ENHRY, CDR2 SYGVKD. This CDR3 is built from 15 residues. The CDR3 DNA is TGTGCCATCAAGCGGGACAGTAATAGGAACACTGAAGCTTTCTTT. Its translation: CAIKRDSNRNTEAFF.

The chain links TRBV9 to TRBJ2-1, with no clear D. Germline CDR1 reads SGDLS; CDR2 reads YYNGEE. The CDR3 covers 14 residues. Between the trimmed V and J ends, which lost 3 bases and 7 bases, there was a span of 14 bases. Here the CDR3 reads CASSGRLRNNEQFF. In nucleotides, the CDR3 is TGTGCCAGCAGCGGTAGGCTGAGAAATAATGAGCAGTTCTTC.

CDR3: CASSLTVRDRRNTIYF. CDR3 bases: TGTGCCAGCAGTCTGACGGTACGGGACAGAAGAAACACCATATATTTT. The chain uses TRBV12-3 or TRBV12-4 and TRBJ1-3; 7 nucleotides align to TRBD1. The length of the CDR3 is 16 residues. V shed 5 bases, J shed 5 bases, and the junction held 12 bases outside the gene matches.

This clonotype occurred a few times. This rearrangement joins TRBV6-5 to TRBJ2-5; 11 bases are a match to TRBD2. The V and J ends lost 2 bases and 1 base, in that order; junction bases with no gene match: 3. Germline V gene data show CDR1 as MNHEY and CDR2 as SVGAGI. CDR3 length: 16 residues. The CDR3 sequence: CASSYGLAGGQETQYF. CDR3 sequence (DNA): TGTGCCAGCAGTTACGGGCTAGCGGGGGGCCAAGAGACCCAGTACTTC.

There are a few counts of this clonotype. This rearrangement joins TRBV24-1 to TRBJ2-2; TRBD2 agrees at 9 bases. CDR3 length: 15 residues. Germline CDR1 is KGHDR and CDR2 is SFDVKD. The ends lost 7 bases at V and 2 bases at J; junction bases unmatched: 4. CDR3 region: CATSQRGVNTGELFF. CDR3 nucleotides: TGTGCCACCAGCCAGCGGGGGGTTAACACCGGGGAGCTGTTTTTT.

In its sample, this clonotype was seen a few times. The J gene is TRBJ1-6, the V gene TRBV5-6, with TRBD1 as a possible D gene (5 bases). From germline, CDR1 is SGHDT and CDR2 YYEEEE. The CDR3 consists of 18 residues. V was trimmed by 0 bases and J by 4 bases, leaving 17 bases between them. DNA for the CDR3: TGTGCCAGCAGCTTGGCCGGTGGGGCCGAACATTATAATTCACCCCTCCACTTT. This sequence encodes CASSLAGGAEHYNSPLHF.

The chain recombines TRBV12-3 or TRBV12-4 with TRBJ2-2; D may be TRBD1 or TRBD2 (5 bases each). This CDR3 contains 17 residues. Trimming cost V 2 bases and J 2 bases, with 15 bases left between them. As DNA, the CDR3 is TGTGCCAGCAGTTTAATGTGGGGACGTATCAACACCGGGGAGCTGTTTTTT. Translated: CASSLMWGRINTGELFF.

This clonotype has a handful of counts. CDR3 residues: CASSLAPLGQGRGTEAFF. CDR3 coding DNA: TGTGCCAGCAGCTTAGCTCCCCTTGGACAGGGTAGGGGCACTGAAGCTTTCTTT. The genes are TRBV7-2 and TRBJ1-1, with 8 bases that match TRBD1. The CDR3 runs 18 residues. The germline CDR1 and CDR2 sequences are SGHTA and FQGNSA. With 0 bases clipped from V and 4 bases from J, the junction kept 13 bases outside the gene matches. Based on the CDR3 plus reference TRBV7-2 and TRBJ1-1, the full variable domain is GAGVSQSPSNKVTEKGKDVELRCDPISGHTALYWYRQSLGQGLEFLIYFQGNSAPDKSGLPSDRFSAERTGGSVSTLTIQRTQQEDSAVYLCASSLAPLGQGRGTEAFFGQGTRLTVV.

This clonotype was detected only once. The chain has TRBV20-1 and TRBJ2-3; 8 nucleotides align to TRBD1. This CDR3 region has 14 residues. The ends lost 5 bases at V and 0 bases at J; junction bases unmatched: 4. In germline, CDR1 is DFQATT, CDR2 SNEGSKA (reference sequence). The CDR3 DNA reads as TGCAGTGCTCTACAGGGGGTGAGCACAGATACGCAGTATTTT. Amino acid sequence: CSALQGVSTDTQYF.

The V call is TRBV6-5, the J call TRBJ2-3; possibly TRBD2 for D (5 bases). This CDR3 spans 16 amino acids. Trimming took 4 bases from V and 4 from J, leaving 18 bases between them. Germline V CDR1 and CDR2: MNHEY, SVGAGI. The CDR3 region is CASSWSTSGGPDTQYF. The CDR3 DNA follows: TGTGCCAGCAGTTGGTCTACCAGCGGCGGCCCAGATACGCAGTATTTT.

The chain joins TRBV10-3 to TRBJ1-2; the D is unclear. Germline loops: CDR1 ENHRY, CDR2 SYGVKD. V was clipped by 4 bases and J by 6 bases, with 9 bases between them. The CDR3 runs to 12 residues. The CDR3 region is CAISALPDGYTF. CDR3 DNA: TGTGCCATCAGTGCGTTACCTGATGGCTACACCTTC.

The sample holds a few counts of this clonotype. The chain couples TRBV6-2 or TRBV6-3 to TRBJ2-1, with 12 bases aligning to TRBD2. V lost 7 bases, J lost 7 bases, and 20 bases stayed unmatched. CDR1 is MNHEY, CDR2 SVGEGT, per germline. The CDR3 spans 19 residues. CDR3: CASTYGLAGGLTRRNEQFF. CDR3 nucleotide sequence: TGTGCCAGCACCTACGGCCTAGCGGGGGGGTTGACCCGTCGAAATGAGCAGTTCTTC.

Here the CDR3 reads CASSAGLAGGAQETQYF. The CDR3 region has the DNA TGTGCCAGCAGCGCGGGACTAGCGGGGGGGGCCCAAGAGACCCAGTACTTC. The V call is TRBV9, the J call TRBJ2-5; 16 positions agree with TRBD2. The CDR3 has 17 residues. The germline CDR1 and CDR2 sequences are SGDLS and YYNGEE. Unmatched junction bases numbered 3, after V lost 3 bases and J lost 1 base.

This rearrangement joins TRBV14 to TRBJ2-1; D may be TRBD1 (6 bases). CDR3 size: 15 residues. Germline values: CDR1 SGHDN, CDR2 FVKESK. Trimming left V 3 bases short and J 6 bases short, with 15 bases between. CDR3 coding DNA: TGTGCCAGCAGCCATATACCCCTCAGGGGCAATGAGCAGTTCTTC. This translates into CASSHIPLRGNEQFF.

J is TRBJ1-1 and V is TRBV28; TRBD1 matches 9 bases. Per the germline V gene, CDR1 is MDHEN and CDR2 is SYDVKM. The V and J ends lost 5 bases and 6 bases, in that order; junction bases with no gene match: 10. The CDR3 extends over 15 amino acids. CDR3 sequence (DNA): TGTGCCAGCAGTCCCCAGACAGGGGGGAGGTCTGAAGCTTTCTTT. This encodes CASSPQTGGRSEAFF.

This clonotype appeared a few times. The rearrangement uses TRBV3-1 and TRBJ2-2; no reliable D call. Germline CDR1 is LGHDT and CDR2 is YNNKEL (reference sequence). V shed 0 bases and J shed 6 bases, with 8 bases lying between them. The CDR3 spans 14 residues. In nucleotides, the CDR3 is TGTGCCAGCAGCCAAGATGCCCTAGCCGGGGAGCTGTTTTTT. Translated: CASSQDALAGELFF. Variable domain in full (rest from reference TRBV3-1 and TRBJ2-2): DTAVSQTPKYLVTQMGNDKSIKCEQNLGHDTMYWYKQDSKKFLKIMFSYNNKELIINETVPNRFSPKSPDKAHLNLHINSLELGDSAVYFCASSQDALAGELFFGEGSRLTVL.